This T cell receptor beta chain originates from a study of blood T cell repertoires in COVID-19. Sequencing was performed with immunoSEQ multiplex PCR; in TCRdb, only in-frame clones are kept and a portion is missing. The table has under 250,000 clones, around nine tenths seen once; the top ten hold about 18%. Patients in Seattle were enrolled during active infection, then followed longitudinally. Germline V gene data show CDR1 as SGHNT and CDR2 as YYREEE (reference sequence). Trimming took 4 bases from V and 0 from J, leaving 8 bases between them. The CDR3 loop spans 14 amino acids. The TCR originated in a man between 45 and 60 years old with COVID-19, enrolled during active disease. The specimen sequenced was peripheral blood. The chain links TRBV5-4 to TRBJ1-3; unclear D gene. The chain's CDR3 is CASSPGASGNTIYF. CDR3 DNA: TGTGCCAGCAGCCCGGGTGCCTCTGGAAACACCATATATTTT.